What follows are 12 T cell receptor beta chains derived from one specimen sequenced in a study of spatial heterogeneity in lung cancer. TCRdb fed the 5' RACE reads into MiXCR, producing one record per CDR3 protein. The sample comprises 5,500 to 6,500 distinct CDR3 sequences, around 13% of which are singletons, and 16% rests with the top ten. Stated time point: sample taken at primary tumor resection. The sequencing used lung tissue, collected at surgery. The receptors derive from a human donor with early-stage non-small cell lung cancer.

This clonotype is categorized as medium-sized. A library prepared for alpha chains yielded this beta chain as an off-target read; its size is of little meaning. V and J are TRBV6-6 and TRBJ2-3; the D gene is possibly TRBD1 (5 bases). Per the germline V gene, CDR1 is MNHNY and CDR2 is SVGAGI (reference sequence). The CDR3 consists of 13 residues. V lost 7 bases, J lost 4 bases, and 12 bases lay in between. The CDR3 nucleotides are TGTGCCAGCAAACAAGGGGTTTCAGATACGCAGTATTTT. Its protein is CASKQGVSDTQYF.

This clonotype ranks as medium-sized. Since the library was made to target alpha chains, this beta chain is a stray read and its abundance is not meaningful. The CDR3 DNA sequence: TGTGCCAGCAGCCTCACTAGCTCCAATGAGCAGTTCTTC. This sequence encodes CASSLTSSNEQFF. The rearrangement uses TRBV12-3 or TRBV12-4 and TRBJ2-1, with D possibly being TRBD2 (6 bases). V was shortened by 6 bases and J by 6 bases, with 12 bases between the two germline ends. The CDR3 sequence is 13 residues long.

At least ten counts were recorded for this clonotype. This beta chain is an off-target read within a library intended for alpha chains, so its frequency means little. The genes are TRBV19 and TRBJ2-1; a possible D gene is TRBD2 (6 bases). CDR3 length equals 14 residues. V lost 3 bases, J lost 4 bases, and 10 bases lay in between. In germline, CDR1 is LNHDA, CDR2 SQIVND (reference sequence). CDR3 coding DNA: TGTGCCAGTAGTATTGTGGCGGGATACAATGAGCAGTTCTTC. It yields the protein CASSIVAGYNEQFF.

At least ten counts were recorded for this clonotype. This beta chain is off target for a library built for alpha chains, so its abundance means little. The chain recombines TRBV29-1 with TRBJ1-1, with a weak D call TRBD1 (6 bases). Germline V gene sequence: CDR1 SQVTM, CDR2 ANQGSEA. The germline V and J ends were trimmed by 6 bases and 0 bases, with 11 bases remaining between them. CDR3 size: 13 residues. The CDR3, as DNA: TGCAGCGTCCCCCGGGGGCTGAACACTGAAGCTTTCTTT. Encoded protein: CSVPRGLNTEAFF.

In regard to this clonotype: This beta chain is off target for a library built for alpha chains, so its abundance means little. The genes are TRBV27 and TRBJ1-4; TRBD1 might be the D (5 bases). Trimming stripped 2 bases from V and 7 bases from J, with 11 bases between. Germline assignment: CDR1 MNHEY and CDR2 SMNVEV (reference sequence). CDR3 length equals 14 residues. The CDR3 region is CASSLLGTAEKLFF. Here the CDR3 DNA reads TGTGCCAGCAGTTTACTAGGGACGGCTGAAAAACTGTTTTTT.

This clonotype is labeled medium-sized. A junction boundary mismatches the germline segment, possibly from a read error. This beta chain is off target for a library built for alpha chains, so its abundance means little. The chain combines TRBV12-3 or TRBV12-4 with TRBJ1-5; D is unclear. The CDR3 is 12 residues long. CDR3 nucleotides: TGTGCCAGCAGGGCCAGCAGTCAGCCCCAGCATTTT. This codes for CASRASSQPQHF.

By frequency in the sample, this clonotype is medium-sized. A library prepared for alpha chains yielded this beta chain as an off-target read; its size is of little meaning. The chain is built from TRBV29-1 and TRBJ2-2; unclear D gene. This CDR3 comprises 14 residues. Deletions cut 6 bases from V and 0 bases from J, with 11 bases between. From germline, CDR1 is SQVTM and CDR2 ANQGSEA. The CDR3 loop is CSVTGLPNTGELFF. In DNA form, the CDR3 reads TGCAGCGTGACCGGGCTACCGAACACCGGGGAGCTGTTTTTT.

This clonotype was seen ten or more times. This beta chain is an off-target read within a library intended for alpha chains, so its frequency means little. This chain links TRBV11-3 with TRBJ1-1; D call uncertain. Trimming shortened V by 5 bases and J by 0 bases, and 10 bases separated the two germline ends. This CDR3 is 14 amino acids long. Germline V gene data show CDR1 as SGHNT and CDR2 as YENEEA. The CDR3 DNA reads as TGTGCCAGCAGCCTAAGACCCATGAACACTGAAGCTTTCTTT. Its protein is CASSLRPMNTEAFF.

This clonotype was picked up many times. This beta chain is an off-target read within a library intended for alpha chains, so its frequency means little. The chain uses TRBV2 and TRBJ2-7; D is unresolved. The CDR3 consists of 15 residues. CDR1 SNHLY and CDR2 FYNNEI come from the germline V gene. V was clipped by 3 bases and J by 4 bases, with 16 bases between them. The chain's CDR3 is CASSEKSETEYEQYF. The CDR3 nucleotides are TGTGCCAGCAGTGAGAAATCCGAGACTGAATACGAGCAGTACTTC.

This clonotype was seen ten or more times. In a library made to pick up alpha chains, this beta chain is a stray read with a size that means little. The chain links TRBV7-2 to TRBJ1-5; D not resolved. This CDR3 contains 14 residues. V shed 2 bases and J shed 2 bases, with 7 bases lying between them. Per germline, CDR1 SGHTA and CDR2 FQGNSA. This CDR3 is CASSLNQGNQPQHF. Here the CDR3 DNA reads TGTGCCAGCAGCTTAAACCAGGGCAATCAGCCCCAGCATTTT. The full variable domain, with the rest looked up from reference TRBV7-2 and TRBJ1-5, is GAGVSQSPSNKVTEKGKDVELRCDPISGHTALYWYRQSLGQGLEFLIYFQGNSAPDKSGLPSDRFSAERTGGSVSTLTIQRTQQEDSAVYLCASSLNQGNQPQHFGDGTRLSIL.

By share, this clonotype ranks as medium-sized. A library made for alpha chains picked up this beta chain off target, so its size means little. The chain combines TRBV13 with TRBJ2-7; TRBD1 agrees at 9 bases. Germline V gene lookup returns CDR1 PRHDT and CDR2 FYEKMQ (reference sequence). This CDR3 contains 16 residues. The V and J ends lost 5 bases and 3 bases, in that order; junction bases with no gene match: 11. This chain's CDR3 is CASSPQPGTGIYEQYF. The CDR3 DNA reads as TGTGCCAGCAGCCCTCAGCCCGGGACAGGGATCTACGAGCAGTACTTC. Together with reference TRBV13 and TRBJ2-7, the CDR3 gives the full variable domain: AAGVIQSPRHLIKEKRETATLKCYPIPRHDTVYWYQQGPGQDPQFLISFYEKMQSDKGSIPDRFSAQQFSDYHSELNMSSLELGDSALYFCASSPQPGTGIYEQYFGPGTRLTVT.

This clonotype has ten or more counts. The library was built for alpha chains, so this beta chain is an off-target read and its size means little. This sequence joins TRBV20-1 and TRBJ2-5; TRBD2 matches at 9 bases. In germline, CDR1 is DFQATT, CDR2 SNEGSKA (reference sequence). V was clipped by 2 bases and J by 0 bases; unmatched bases: 1. The CDR3 length is 14 residues. As DNA, the CDR3 is TGCAGTGCTAGACTAGCGGGGAACCAAGAGACCCAGTACTTC. Its translation is CSARLAGNQETQYF.